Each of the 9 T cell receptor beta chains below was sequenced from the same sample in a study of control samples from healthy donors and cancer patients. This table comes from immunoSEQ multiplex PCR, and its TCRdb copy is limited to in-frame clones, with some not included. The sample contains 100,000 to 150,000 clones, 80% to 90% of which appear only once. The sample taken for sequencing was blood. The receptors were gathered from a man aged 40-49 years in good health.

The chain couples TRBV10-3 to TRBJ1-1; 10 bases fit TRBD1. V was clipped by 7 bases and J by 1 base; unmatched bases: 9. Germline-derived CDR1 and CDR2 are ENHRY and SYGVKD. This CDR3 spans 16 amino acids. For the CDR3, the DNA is TGTGCCATCAAAAGCGGGACAGGGGATCCGAACACTGAAGCTTTCTTT. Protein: CAIKSGTGDPNTEAFF.

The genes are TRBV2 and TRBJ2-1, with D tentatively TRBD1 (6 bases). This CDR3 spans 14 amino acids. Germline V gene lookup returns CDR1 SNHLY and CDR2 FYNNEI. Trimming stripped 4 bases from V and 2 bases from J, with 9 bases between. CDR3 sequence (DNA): TGTGCCAGCAGTGTGCAGGGGACCTACAATGAGCAGTTCTTC. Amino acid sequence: CASSVQGTYNEQFF.

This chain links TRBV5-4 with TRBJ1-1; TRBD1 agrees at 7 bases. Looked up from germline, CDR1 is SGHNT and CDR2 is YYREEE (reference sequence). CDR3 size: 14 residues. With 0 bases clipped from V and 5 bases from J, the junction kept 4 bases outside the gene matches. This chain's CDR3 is CASSLGGGWTEAFF. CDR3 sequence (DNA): TGTGCCAGCAGCTTGGGAGGGGGCTGGACTGAAGCTTTCTTT.

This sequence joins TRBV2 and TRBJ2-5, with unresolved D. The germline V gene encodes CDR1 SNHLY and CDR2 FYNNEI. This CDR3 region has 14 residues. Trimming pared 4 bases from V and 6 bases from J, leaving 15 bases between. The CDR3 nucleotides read TGTGCCAGCAGTGGCGATAGCTTTGCGCAGACCCAGTACTTC. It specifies CASSGDSFAQTQYF. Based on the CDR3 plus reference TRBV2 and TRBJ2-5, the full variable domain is EPEVTQTPSHQVTQMGQEVILRCVPISNHLYFYWYRQILGQKVEFLVSFYNNEISEKSEIFDDQFSVERPDGSNFTLKIRSTKLEDSAMYFCASSGDSFAQTQYFGPGTRLLVL.

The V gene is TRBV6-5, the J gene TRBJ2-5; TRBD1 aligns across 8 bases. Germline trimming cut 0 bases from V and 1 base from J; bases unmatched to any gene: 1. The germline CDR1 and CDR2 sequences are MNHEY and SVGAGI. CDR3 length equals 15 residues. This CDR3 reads CASSYSGTGQETQYF. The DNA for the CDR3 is TGTGCCAGCAGTTACTCCGGGACAGGCCAAGAGACCCAGTACTTC.

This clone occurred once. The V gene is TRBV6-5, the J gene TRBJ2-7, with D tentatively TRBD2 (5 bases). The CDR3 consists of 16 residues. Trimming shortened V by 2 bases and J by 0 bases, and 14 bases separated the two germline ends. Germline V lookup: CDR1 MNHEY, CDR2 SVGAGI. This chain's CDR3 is CASSYPRGSSSYEQYF. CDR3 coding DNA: TGTGCCAGCAGTTACCCCCGGGGATCTAGCTCCTACGAGCAGTACTTC.

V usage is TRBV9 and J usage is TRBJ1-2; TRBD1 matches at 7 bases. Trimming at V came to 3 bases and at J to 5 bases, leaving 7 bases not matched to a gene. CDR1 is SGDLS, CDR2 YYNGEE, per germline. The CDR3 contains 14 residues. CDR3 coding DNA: TGTGCCAGCAGCGAAGAGACAGGGACTTATGGCTACACCTTC. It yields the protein CASSEETGTYGYTF.

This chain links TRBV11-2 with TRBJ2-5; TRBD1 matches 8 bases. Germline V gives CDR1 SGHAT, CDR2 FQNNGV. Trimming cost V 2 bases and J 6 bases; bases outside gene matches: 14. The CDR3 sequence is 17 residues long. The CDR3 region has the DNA TGTGCCAGCAGCTTACCGGACAGGGTCTCGATTTGGAAGACCCAGTACTTC. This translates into CASSLPDRVSIWKTQYF. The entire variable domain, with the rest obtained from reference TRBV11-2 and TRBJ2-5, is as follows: EAGVAQSPRYKIIEKRQSVAFWCNPISGHATLYWYQQILGQGPKLLIQFQNNGVVDDSQLPKDRFSAERLKGVDSTLKIQPAKLEDSAVYLCASSLPDRVSIWKTQYFGPGTRLLVL.

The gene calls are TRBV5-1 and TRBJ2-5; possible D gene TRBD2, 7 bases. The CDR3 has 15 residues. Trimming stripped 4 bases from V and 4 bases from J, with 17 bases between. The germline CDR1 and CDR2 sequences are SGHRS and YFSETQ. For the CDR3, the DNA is TGCGCCAGCAGCGGGGCGCGGGGGCCCCTAGAGACCCAGTACTTC. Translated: CASSGARGPLETQYF.